The sequence of this T cell receptor beta chain was determined in a study of tissue T cells after allogeneic stem cell transplantation. Study findings and constraints: Only a limited share of tissue TCRs appeared in blood or spleen. The study did not identify alloreactive or antigen-specific tissue TCRs, and some clones might be persisting host cells. Anatomically similar tissues had similar TCR repertoires within each patient. Across patients, clones rarely overlapped, yet motif clusters were shared tissue-specifically.

Per germline, CDR1 SGHDT and CDR2 FRDEAV. This CDR3 region has 13 residues. The V gene lost 1 base and the J gene lost 4 bases, with 8 bases spanning the gap. Assay: immunoSEQ multiplex PCR; the TCRdb copy retains only in-frame clones and omits some. The sample includes about 20,000 clones, roughly 72% seen only once; the top ten take more than 0.65%. Turning to this clone: Its antigen is still unknown. Germline and genes here are mouse. Read coverage stops 1 residue before the CDR3 terminus; the germline J gene supplies the remainder.

The chain recombines TRBV14 with TRBJ1-1; unclear D gene. The clonotype originates from a female BALB/c mouse in good health. As its MHC haplotype, the strain has H2-d. Sequenced material: spleen. The sequenced part of the CDR3 DNA is TGTGCCAGCAGTTTCAGAGGGATCACAGAAGTCTTC. Translated: CASSFRGITEVF. The entire CDR3 protein reads CASSFRGITEVFF.